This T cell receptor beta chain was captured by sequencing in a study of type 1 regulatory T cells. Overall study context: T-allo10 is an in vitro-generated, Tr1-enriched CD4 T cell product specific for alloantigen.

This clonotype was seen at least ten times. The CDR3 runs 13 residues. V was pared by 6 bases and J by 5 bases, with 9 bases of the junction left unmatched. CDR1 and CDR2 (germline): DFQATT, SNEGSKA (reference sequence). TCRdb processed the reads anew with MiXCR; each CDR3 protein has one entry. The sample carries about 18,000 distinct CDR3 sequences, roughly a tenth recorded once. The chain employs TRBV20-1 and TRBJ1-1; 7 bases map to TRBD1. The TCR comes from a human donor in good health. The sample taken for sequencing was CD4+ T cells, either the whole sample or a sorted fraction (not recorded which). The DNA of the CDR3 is TGCAGTGCCGCCTCCCCAGGGGGTACTGAAGCTTTCTTT. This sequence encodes CSAASPGGTEAFF.